The rows below give T cell receptor beta chains drawn from one sample of a study of human T cells and chemical hapten exposure. TCRdb passed the RACE reads through MiXCR, listing each CDR3 protein once. Here the sample spans approximately 91,000 distinct CDR3 sequences, under 14% being singletons. This sample comprised whole blood, obtained in connection with sensitization to the hapten diphenylcyclopropenone (DPC). These receptors were taken from a man aged 18 to 35 with alopecia areata. Some clones in this sample may be carry-over from other donors' samples. Both conserved end residues are part of each CDR3. The D gene is left open where the match is weak. Clone size is not always given. Where it is, it says once, few, many or a class for expanded clones.

>TRBV5-1|TRBJ1-2|-|-
CASSPAGSNGYTF
TGCGCCAGCAGCCCGGCGGGGTCTAATGGCTACACCTTC
>TRBV7-6|TRBJ2-7|-|many
CASSLDAGLYEQYF
TGTGCCAGCAGCTTAGACGCAGGGCTTTACGAGCAGTACTTC
>TRBV28|TRBJ1-2|-|few
CAIPSTRNGYTF
TGTGCCATCCCTTCGACTCGGAATGGCTACACCTTC
>TRBV29-1|TRBJ2-5|-|-
CSAGGTSKETQYF
TGCAGCGCCGGGGGCACTAGCAAAGAGACCCAGTACTTC
>TRBV20-1|TRBJ2-3|TRBD2|-
CSALPYGSGAPEGVDTQYF
TGCAGTGCCCTACCCTACGGTAGCGGGGCACCCGAGGGGGTAGATACGCAGTATTTT
>TRBV29-1|TRBJ2-1|-|-
CSGRLEGYNEQFF
TGCAGCGGAAGACTAGAGGGTTACAATGAGCAGTTCTTC
>TRBV3-1|TRBJ1-2|-|many
CASSQDQQWGGYGYTF
TGTGCCAGCAGCCAAGATCAGCAGTGGGGGGGCTATGGCTACACCTTC
>TRBV6-1|TRBJ2-5|-|-
CASSMNAKETQYF
TGTGCCAGCAGTATGAACGCCAAAGAGACCCAGTACTTC
>TRBV18|TRBJ1-1|-|-
CASSPPPGSEAFF
TGTGCCAGCTCACCACCTCCCGGGAGTGAAGCTTTCTTT
>TRBV7-9|TRBJ1-1|-|few
CASSLAQPQPGEAFF
TGTGCCAGCAGCTTAGCGCAGCCACAGCCAGGCGAAGCTTTCTTT
>TRBV12-3/TRBV12-4|TRBJ1-1|TRBD1|-
CASSGTGGTEAFF
TGTGCCAGCAGCGGTACAGGGGGCACTGAAGCTTTCTTT
>TRBV5-1|TRBJ1-3|-|many
CASSLSSGNTIYF
TGCGCCAGCAGCTTGAGTTCTGGAAACACCATATATTTT
>TRBV28|TRBJ1-4|TRBD1|-
CATNRGTNEKLFF
TGTGCCACCAACAGGGGGACTAATGAAAAACTGTTTTTT
>TRBV7-2|TRBJ1-4|TRBD1|few
CASSFDRGGEKLFF
TGTGCCAGCAGCTTCGACAGGGGTGGCGAAAAACTGTTTTTT
>TRBV11-1|TRBJ1-1|TRBD1|many
CASSASPRGRRAFF
TGTGCCAGCAGCGCATCCCCCAGGGGGCGGAGGGCTTTCTTT
>TRBV27|TRBJ2-3|TRBD2|many
CASSLFLGGGASDTQYF
TGTGCCAGCAGTTTATTTCTTGGCGGGGGGGCATCAGATACGCAGTATTTT
>TRBV18|TRBJ2-7|TRBD1|-
CASSKSYRDSRSYEQYF
TGTGCCAGCTCGAAATCTTACAGGGACAGCAGGTCCTACGAGCAGTACTTC
>TRBV14|TRBJ2-3|-|few
CASSHPRGTQYF
TGTGCCAGCAGCCACCCACGTGGAACGCAGTATTTT
>TRBV7-6|TRBJ2-1|TRBD2|-
CASSSDAGTSFYNEQFF
TGTGCCAGCAGCTCAGACGCCGGGACTAGCTTCTACAATGAGCAGTTCTTC
>TRBV4-3|TRBJ1-5|-|-
CASSQDRYVGPQHF
TGCGCCAGCAGCCAAGATAGGTACGTGGGGCCCCAGCATTTT
>TRBV10-2|TRBJ2-5|TRBD2|many
CASSAPSGGYQETQYF
TGCGCCAGCAGTGCCCCTAGCGGGGGCTACCAAGAGACCCAGTACTTC
>TRBV20-1|TRBJ1-2|-|many
CSARGRSLYGYTF
TGCAGTGCTAGAGGGCGGTCGCTCTATGGCTACACCTTC
>TRBV6-5|TRBJ2-1|-|many
CASSYPGEQFF
TGTGCCAGCAGTTACCCCGGTGAGCAGTTCTTC
>TRBV6-2/TRBV6-3|TRBJ2-2|TRBD1|many
CASSADRAFTGELFF
TGTGCCAGCAGTGCCGACAGGGCCTTCACCGGGGAGCTGTTTTTT
>TRBV7-2|TRBJ1-3|-|many
CASSLAGVAGNTIYF
TGTGCCAGCAGCTTAGCAGGTGTAGCTGGAAACACCATATATTTT
>TRBV2|TRBJ2-7|TRBD1|many
CASNFGQGVTYEQYF
TGTGCCAGCAACTTTGGACAGGGAGTCACCTACGAGCAGTACTTC
>TRBV7-9|TRBJ2-4|-|many
CASSPLGGVGNIQYF
TGTGCCAGCAGCCCTCTAGGGGGTGTGGGAAACATTCAGTACTTC
>TRBV7-3|TRBJ1-1|-|-
CASSLIAQGHAFF
TGTGCCAGCAGCTTAATCGCTCAGGGCCACGCTTTCTTT
>TRBV11-2|TRBJ1-2|TRBD1|many
CASSSQGAGYTF
TGTGCCAGCAGCTCCCAGGGGGCTGGCTACACCTTC
>TRBV7-8|TRBJ2-3|TRBD1|many
CASRAGTGGRSRPDTQYF
TGTGCCAGCAGGGCCGGGACAGGGGGAAGAAGTCGGCCAGATACGCAGTATTTT
>TRBV12-3/TRBV12-4|TRBJ1-1|-|-
CASSGGGTEAFF
TGTGCCAGCAGTGGGGGGGGTACTGAAGCTTTCTTT
>TRBV20-1|TRBJ2-1|TRBD1|many
CSAGQGFREQFF
TGCAGTGCAGGACAGGGATTCAGGGAGCAGTTCTTC
>TRBV4-1|TRBJ1-6|-|-
CASSQESTGRPNSPLHF
TGCGCCAGCAGCCAAGAATCCACAGGCCGGCCGAATTCACCCCTCCACTTT
>TRBV11-3|TRBJ2-7|-|few
CASSPSAAPYEQYF
TGTGCCAGCAGCCCTTCAGCAGCCCCCTACGAGCAGTACTTC
>TRBV9|TRBJ2-3|-|many
CASSPRPGTVRTDTQYF
TGTGCCAGCAGCCCTCGCCCCGGGACGGTTCGCACAGATACGCAGTATTTT
>TRBV9|TRBJ1-6|TRBD1|few
CASRRDSGSSPLHF
TGTGCCAGCAGACGGGACAGTGGGAGTTCACCCCTCCACTTT
>TRBV6-2/TRBV6-3|TRBJ1-2|-|many
CASNLGWQAINYGYTF
TGTGCCAGCAATCTGGGGTGGCAGGCGATAAACTATGGCTACACCTTC
>TRBV27|TRBJ1-5|-|-
CASSLGGKSQPQHF
TGTGCCAGCAGTCTAGGGGGGAAGAGTCAGCCCCAGCATTTT
>TRBV10-3|TRBJ2-7|TRBD1|-
CAISEPGQTYEQYF
TGTGCCATCAGTGAGCCGGGACAGACCTACGAGCAGTACTTC
>TRBV6-5|TRBJ1-2|-|many
CASSFGSDGYTF
TGTGCCAGCAGTTTCGGGTCTGATGGCTACACCTTC
>TRBV19|TRBJ1-1|-|few
CASKRALNTEAFF
TGTGCCAGTAAGAGGGCCTTGAACACTGAAGCTTTCTTT
>TRBV5-1|TRBJ2-2|-|-
CASSLVANPNTGELFF
TGCGCCAGCAGCTTGGTGGCCAATCCGAACACCGGGGAGCTGTTTTTT
>TRBV9|TRBJ2-6|-|many
CASSGFPLGANVLTF
TGTGCCAGCAGCGGCTTCCCCCTTGGGGCCAACGTCCTGACTTTC
>TRBV7-6|TRBJ2-1|TRBD1|-
CASSLADRGYNEQFF
TGTGCCAGCAGCTTAGCTGACAGGGGGTACAATGAGCAGTTCTTC
>TRBV7-9|TRBJ1-1|-|-
CASSLVSENTEAFF
TGTGCCAGCAGCTTAGTATCGGAGAACACTGAAGCTTTCTTT
>TRBV28|TRBJ2-7|-|-
CATGRVSYEQYF
TGTGCCACCGGACGAGTCTCCTACGAGCAGTACTTC
>TRBV5-5|TRBJ1-2|-|many
CASSPTYNYGYTF
TGTGCCAGCAGCCCAACATATAACTATGGCTACACCTTC
>TRBV19|TRBJ2-1|-|many
CASTPATGRSSYNEQFF
TGTGCCAGTACCCCAGCTACGGGACGCAGCTCCTACAATGAGCAGTTCTTC
>TRBV4-3|TRBJ1-1|-|few
CASSQDPGAGTEAFF
TGCGCCAGCAGCCAGGATCCCGGCGCGGGCACTGAAGCTTTCTTT